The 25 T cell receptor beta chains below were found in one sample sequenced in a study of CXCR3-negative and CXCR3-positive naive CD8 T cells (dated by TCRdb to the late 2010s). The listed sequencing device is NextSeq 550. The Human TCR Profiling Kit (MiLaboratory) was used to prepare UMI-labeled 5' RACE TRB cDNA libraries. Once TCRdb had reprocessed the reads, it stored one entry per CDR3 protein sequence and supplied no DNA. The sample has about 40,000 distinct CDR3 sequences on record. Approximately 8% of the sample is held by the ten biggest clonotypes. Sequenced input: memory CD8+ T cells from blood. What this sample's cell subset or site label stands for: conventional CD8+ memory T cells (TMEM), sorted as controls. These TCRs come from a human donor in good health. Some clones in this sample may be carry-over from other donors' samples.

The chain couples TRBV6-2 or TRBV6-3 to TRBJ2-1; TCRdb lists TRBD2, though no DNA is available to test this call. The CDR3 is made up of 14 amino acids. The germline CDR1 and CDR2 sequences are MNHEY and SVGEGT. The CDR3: CASSYGGGYNEQFF.

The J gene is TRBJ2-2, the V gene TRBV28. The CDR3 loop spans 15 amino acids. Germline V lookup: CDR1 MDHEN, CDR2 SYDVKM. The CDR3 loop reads CASSGVTENTGELFF.

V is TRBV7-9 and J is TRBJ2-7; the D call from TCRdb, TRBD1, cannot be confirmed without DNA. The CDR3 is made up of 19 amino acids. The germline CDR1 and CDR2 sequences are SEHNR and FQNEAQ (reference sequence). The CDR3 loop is CASNSDGTGVPEASYEQYF. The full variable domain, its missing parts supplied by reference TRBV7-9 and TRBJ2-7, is DTGVSQNPRHKITKRGQNVTFRCDPISEHNRLYWYRQTLGQGPEFLTYFQNEAQLEKSRLLSDRFSAERPKGSFSTLEIQRTEQGDSAMYLCASNSDGTGVPEASYEQYFGPGTRLTVT.

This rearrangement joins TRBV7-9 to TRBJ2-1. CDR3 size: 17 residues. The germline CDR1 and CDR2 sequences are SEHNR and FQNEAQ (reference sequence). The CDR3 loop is CASSLEGTLTTYNEQFF.

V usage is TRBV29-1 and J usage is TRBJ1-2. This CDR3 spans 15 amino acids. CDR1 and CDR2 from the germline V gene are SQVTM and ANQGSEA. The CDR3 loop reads CSAGGNGPHIYGYTF.

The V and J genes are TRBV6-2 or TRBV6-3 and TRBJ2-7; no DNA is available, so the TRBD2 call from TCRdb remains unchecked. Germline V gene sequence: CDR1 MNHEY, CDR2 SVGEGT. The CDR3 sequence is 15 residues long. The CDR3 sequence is CATLGRILSSYEQYF.

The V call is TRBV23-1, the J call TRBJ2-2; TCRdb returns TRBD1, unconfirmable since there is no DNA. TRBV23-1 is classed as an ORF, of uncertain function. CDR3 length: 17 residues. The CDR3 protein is CASGTGSGGPRTGELFF.

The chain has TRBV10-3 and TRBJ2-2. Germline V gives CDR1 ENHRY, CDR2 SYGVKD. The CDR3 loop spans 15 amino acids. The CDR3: CAISGDSIVSGELFF.

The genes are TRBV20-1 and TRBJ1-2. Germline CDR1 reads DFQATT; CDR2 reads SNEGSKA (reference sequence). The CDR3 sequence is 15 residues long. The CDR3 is CSARDGGGRNYGYTF.

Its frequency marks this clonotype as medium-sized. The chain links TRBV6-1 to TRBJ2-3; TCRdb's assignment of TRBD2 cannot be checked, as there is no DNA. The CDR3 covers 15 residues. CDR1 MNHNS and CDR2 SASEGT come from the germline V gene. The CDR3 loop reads CASSSLAGGADTQYF.

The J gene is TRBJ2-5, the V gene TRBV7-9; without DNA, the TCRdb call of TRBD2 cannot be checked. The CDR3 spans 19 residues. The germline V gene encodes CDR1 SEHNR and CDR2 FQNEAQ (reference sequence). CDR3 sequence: CASSSTRLAGGRNEETQYF. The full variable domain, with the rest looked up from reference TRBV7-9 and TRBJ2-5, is DTGVSQNPRHKITKRGQNVTFRCDPISEHNRLYWYRQTLGQGPEFLTYFQNEAQLEKSRLLSDRFSAERPKGSFSTLEIQRTEQGDSAMYLCASSSTRLAGGRNEETQYFGPGTRLLVL.

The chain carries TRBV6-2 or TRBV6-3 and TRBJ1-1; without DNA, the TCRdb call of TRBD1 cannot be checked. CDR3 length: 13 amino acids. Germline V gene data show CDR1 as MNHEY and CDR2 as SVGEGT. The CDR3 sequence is CASSYAGGGEAFF.

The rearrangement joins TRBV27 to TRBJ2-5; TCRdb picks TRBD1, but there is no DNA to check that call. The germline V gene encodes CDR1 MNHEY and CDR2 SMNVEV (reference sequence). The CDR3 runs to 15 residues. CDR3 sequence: CASSPYDGEGETQYF.

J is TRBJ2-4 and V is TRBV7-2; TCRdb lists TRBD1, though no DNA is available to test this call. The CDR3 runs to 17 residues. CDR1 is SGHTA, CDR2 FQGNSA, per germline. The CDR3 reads CASSLELTGIGENIQYF.

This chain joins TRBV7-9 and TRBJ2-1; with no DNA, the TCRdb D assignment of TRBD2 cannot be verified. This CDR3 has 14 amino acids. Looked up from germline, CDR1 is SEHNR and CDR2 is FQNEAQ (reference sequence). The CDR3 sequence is CASNPGLAYNEQFF.

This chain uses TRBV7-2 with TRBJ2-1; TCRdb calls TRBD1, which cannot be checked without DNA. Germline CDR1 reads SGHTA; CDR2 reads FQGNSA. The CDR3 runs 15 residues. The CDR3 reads CASSGQGNPYNEQFF.

CDR3 in amino acids: CSVDEADRDVGYTF. The genes are TRBV29-1 and TRBJ1-2; TCRdb returns TRBD1, unconfirmable since there is no DNA. Germline values: CDR1 SQVTM, CDR2 ANQGSEA. This CDR3 contains 14 residues. Supplemented by reference TRBV29-1 and TRBJ1-2, the full variable domain reads SAVISQKPSRDICQRGTSLTIQCQVDSQVTMMFWYRQQPGQSLTLIATANQGSEATYESGFVIDKFPISRPNLTFSTLTVSNMSPEDSSIYLCSVDEADRDVGYTFGSGTRLTVV.

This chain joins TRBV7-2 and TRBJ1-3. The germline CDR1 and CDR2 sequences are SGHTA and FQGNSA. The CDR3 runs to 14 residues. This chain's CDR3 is CASDAMSPGNTIYF.

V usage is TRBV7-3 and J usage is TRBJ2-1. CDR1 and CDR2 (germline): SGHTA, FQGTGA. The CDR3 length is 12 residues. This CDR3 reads CASSSWDDEQFF.

Here the CDR3 reads CSAYKGDTEAFF. The chain has TRBV20-1 and TRBJ1-1; TCRdb's D call, TRBD1, is unchecked because there is no DNA. CDR1 and CDR2 from the germline V gene are DFQATT and SNEGSKA (reference sequence). The CDR3 length is 12 residues.

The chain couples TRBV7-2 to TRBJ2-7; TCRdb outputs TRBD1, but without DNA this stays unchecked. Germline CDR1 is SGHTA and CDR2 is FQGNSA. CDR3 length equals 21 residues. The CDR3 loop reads CASSLEDLREATGVSHYEQYF.

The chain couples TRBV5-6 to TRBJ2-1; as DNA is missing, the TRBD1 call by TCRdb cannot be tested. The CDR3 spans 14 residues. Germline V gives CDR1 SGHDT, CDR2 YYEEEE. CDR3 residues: CASSPGDGGNEQFF.

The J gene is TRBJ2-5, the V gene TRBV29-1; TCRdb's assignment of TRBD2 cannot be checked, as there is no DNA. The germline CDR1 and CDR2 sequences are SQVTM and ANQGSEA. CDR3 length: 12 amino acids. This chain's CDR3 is CSAGRQGETQYF.

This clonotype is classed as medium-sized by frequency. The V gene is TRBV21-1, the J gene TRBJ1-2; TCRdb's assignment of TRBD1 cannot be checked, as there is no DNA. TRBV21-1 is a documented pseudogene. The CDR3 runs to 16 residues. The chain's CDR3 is CASSKASSAGAYGYTF.

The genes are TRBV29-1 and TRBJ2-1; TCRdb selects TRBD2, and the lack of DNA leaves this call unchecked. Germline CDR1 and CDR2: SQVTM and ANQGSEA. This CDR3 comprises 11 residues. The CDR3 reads CSVEALDGQFF.